The rows below give T cell receptor beta chains drawn from one sample of a study of cytomegalovirus exposure and HLA in healthy donors. Assay used: immunoSEQ multiplex PCR; TCRdb lists only in-frame clones, some missing. This sample has 100,000 to 150,000 clones; over 75% occur once, and the top ten carry 4.2%. Sequencing input: PBMCs. The source of these receptors is a male donor in good health and CMV-seropositive. Both conserved end residues are part of each CDR3. The D gene is left open where the match is weak. Some rows have no size entry. The others give once, few or many, or a class for an expanded clone.

TRBD1,TRBJ2-7,-,TRBV28,CASHRGSREQYF,TGTGCCAGCCACAGGGGTAGCCGCGAGCAGTACTTC
-,TRBJ2-7,few,TRBV15,CATSRDPGTFSYEQYF,TGTGCCACCAGCAGAGATCCCGGGACTTTCTCCTACGAGCAGTACTTC
TRBD2,TRBJ2-7,-,TRBV6-1,CASSERLAGPEQYF,TGTGCCAGCAGTGAAAGACTAGCGGGACCTGAGCAGTACTTC
TRBD1,TRBJ1-5,-,TRBV6-1,CASIPTGESNQPQHF,TGTGCCAGCATTCCGACAGGGGAAAGCAATCAGCCCCAGCATTTT
-,TRBJ1-4,-,TRBV6-1,CASSELAGEGEKLFF,TGTGCCAGCAGTGAACTGGCAGGGGAGGGTGAAAAACTGTTTTTT
-,TRBJ1-4,-,TRBV19,CASSEARGYEKLFF,TGTGCCAGTAGCGAAGCGAGGGGGTACGAAAAACTGTTCTTT
-,TRBJ1-2,few,TRBV7-8,CASSLTGSGSNYGYTF,TGTGCCAGCAGCTTAACGGGGTCGGGCAGTAACTATGGCTACACCTTC
TRBD1,TRBJ2-7,-,TRBV6-1,CATPGQGNEQYF,TGTGCCACTCCGGGACAGGGAAACGAGCAGTACTTC
-,TRBJ2-3,-,TRBV6-1,CASSDRGTDTQYF,TGTGCCAGCAGTGACAGGGGCACAGATACGCAGTATTTT
TRBD1,TRBJ1-5,-,TRBV6-1,CASSASTGVGLQPQHF,TGTGCCAGCAGTGCATCGACAGGGGTCGGTTTACAGCCCCAGCATTTT
TRBD2,TRBJ2-7,-,TRBV27,CASSRRGGRGTAYEQYF,TGTGCCAGCAGTAGGCGGGGGGGGCGCGGTACGGCCTACGAGCAGTACTTC
TRBD2,TRBJ2-1,-,TRBV5-1,CASSLQRGGYEQFF,TGCGCCAGCAGCTTGCAGCGGGGGGGCTATGAGCAGTTCTTC
-,TRBJ1-2,-,TRBV6-5,CASSYSGGGLYGYTF,TGTGCCAGCAGTTACTCAGGGGGAGGGCTGTATGGCTACACCTTC
-,TRBJ1-1,-,TRBV19,CASSQTGMNTEAFF,TGTGCCAGTAGCCAGACAGGAATGAACACTGAAGCTTTCTTT
TRBD2,TRBJ2-1,-,TRBV6-1,CASSEGAGGDYNEQFF,TGTGCCAGCAGTGAAGGAGCGGGGGGGGATTACAATGAGCAGTTCTTC
-,TRBJ2-7,-,TRBV28,CASSLLGLGGGYEQYF,TGTGCCAGCAGTTTATTGGGGTTAGGGGGGGGTTACGAGCAGTACTTC
TRBD1,TRBJ1-4,few,TRBV19,CASSITGGNEKLFF,TGTGCCAGTAGTATCACAGGGGGCAATGAAAAACTGTTTTTT